A single T cell receptor (beta chain) is shown here with its context. The sample belongs to a study of blood T cell repertoires in COVID-19. Overall study context: Acute and convalescent COVID-19 specimens originated in the United States, Italy and Spain. The analysed material was cDNA or gDNA that came from T cells, B-cell-depleted T cells, or PBMCs.

Germline CDR1 MNHEY, CDR2 SMNVEV (reference sequence). V lost 6 bases to trimming and J lost 4 bases, with 12 bases between them. This CDR3 is 14 amino acids long. Authors' analysis steps: Reference gene primer amplification yielded estimated nucleated cell counts. TCRdb's table, derived via immunoSEQ multiplex PCR, lists solely in-frame clones and lacks some. V and J calls and clone size are those listed in that table; D and trimming were worked out from the DNA. The sample has 95,000 to 100,000 clones, around 92% seen once. The chain links TRBV27 to TRBJ1-4, with TRBD1 as a possible D gene (6 bases). The receptor's source is a man in his forties or fifties with active COVID-19. Sequencing was performed on peripheral blood. The CDR3 DNA is TGTGCCAGCAGACCGGACAGAAGTAATGAAAAACTGTTTTTT. Its protein product is CASRPDRSNEKLFF.